One TCR beta chain is described in this entry. Study processing details: Amplified reference gene primers provided the basis for estimating nucleated cell counts. The data were produced by immunoSEQ multiplex PCR, yet TCRdb's version contains in-frame clones alone and is incomplete. V, J and clone size were drawn from that table, and D and trimming were deduced from the DNA. The sample has 250,000 or so clones; roughly 89% are singletons. These data are taken from a study of blood T cell repertoires in COVID-19. In the study overall: Sites in the United States, Italy and Spain provided acute and convalescent COVID-19 samples.

The TCR comes from a woman in her thirties or forties who had recovered from COVID-19. What was sequenced was peripheral blood.

The CDR3 coding sequence is TGTGCCAGCAGCAATTGGAGGGGTTTTTTCGAATCTAGCACAGATACGCAGTATTTT. Its protein is CASSNWRGFFESSTDTQYF. The J gene is TRBJ2-3, the V gene TRBV21-1; TRBD2 is the table's D call and was not checked against the DNA. TRBV21-1 is flagged as a pseudogene. The CDR3 loop spans 19 amino acids.